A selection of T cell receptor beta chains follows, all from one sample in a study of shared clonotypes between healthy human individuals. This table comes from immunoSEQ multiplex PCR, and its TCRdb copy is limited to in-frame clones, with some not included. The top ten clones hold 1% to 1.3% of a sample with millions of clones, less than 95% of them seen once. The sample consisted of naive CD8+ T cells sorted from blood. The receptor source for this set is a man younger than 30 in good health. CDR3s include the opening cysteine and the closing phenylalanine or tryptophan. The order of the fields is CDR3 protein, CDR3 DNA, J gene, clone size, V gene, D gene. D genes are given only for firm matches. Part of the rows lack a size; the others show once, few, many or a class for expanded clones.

CDR3 protein: CSVVNKGTLTEAFF; CDR3 DNA: TGCAGCGTTGTTAATAAGGGGACACTCACTGAAGCTTTCTTT; J gene: TRBJ1-1; clone size: few; V gene: TRBV29-1; D gene: NA
CDR3 protein: CASSYSRGLNTEAFF; CDR3 DNA: TGTGCCAGCAGTTACTCGCGCGGGTTGAACACTGAAGCTTTCTTT; J gene: TRBJ1-1; clone size: NA; V gene: TRBV6-5; D gene: NA
CDR3 protein: CASSPRGGGGGPLHF; CDR3 DNA: TGCGCCAGCAGTCCGCGCGGAGGGGGCGGCGGACCCCTCCACTTT; J gene: TRBJ1-6; clone size: NA; V gene: TRBV23-1; D gene: TRBD1
CDR3 protein: CASSSNIRSGTEAFF; CDR3 DNA: TGTGCCAGCAGTTCGAATATTCGATCAGGGACTGAAGCTTTCTTT; J gene: TRBJ1-1; clone size: once; V gene: TRBV27; D gene: NA
CDR3 protein: CASSLWKTDLYGYTF; CDR3 DNA: TGTGCCAGCAGTTTGTGGAAGACGGACCTTTATGGCTACACCTTC; J gene: TRBJ1-2; clone size: NA; V gene: TRBV27; D gene: NA
CDR3 protein: CASRVKDVYGYTF; CDR3 DNA: TGTGCCAGTAGGGTGAAGGATGTCTATGGCTACACCTTC; J gene: TRBJ1-2; clone size: NA; V gene: TRBV19; D gene: NA
CDR3 protein: CASSEGRGGATDTQYF; CDR3 DNA: TGTGCCAGCAGTGAAGGACGGGGGGGGGCCACAGATACGCAGTATTTT; J gene: TRBJ2-3; clone size: NA; V gene: TRBV6-1; D gene: TRBD2
CDR3 protein: CASSPPTAGFSTDTQYF; CDR3 DNA: TGTGCCAGCAGCCCTCCCACAGCGGGCTTTAGCACAGATACGCAGTATTTT; J gene: TRBJ2-3; clone size: NA; V gene: TRBV7-9; D gene: NA
CDR3 protein: CARSYGSVNYGYTF; CDR3 DNA: TGTGCCAGAAGCTATGGGTCCGTGAACTATGGCTACACCTTC; J gene: TRBJ1-2; clone size: NA; V gene: TRBV5-3; D gene: NA
CDR3 protein: CASSQDGAGIETQYF; CDR3 DNA: TGCGCCAGCAGCCAAGATGGAGCGGGGATCGAGACCCAGTACTTC; J gene: TRBJ2-5; clone size: NA; V gene: TRBV4-1; D gene: TRBD2
CDR3 protein: CASSEVVETGAYEQYF; CDR3 DNA: TGTGCCAGCAGTGAAGTTGTCGAGACAGGGGCCTACGAGCAGTACTTC; J gene: TRBJ2-7; clone size: NA; V gene: TRBV6-1; D gene: TRBD1
CDR3 protein: CASSLATRSYEQYF; CDR3 DNA: TGTGCCAGCAGCTTAGCCACCCGGTCCTACGAGCAGTACTTC; J gene: TRBJ2-7; clone size: NA; V gene: TRBV7-2; D gene: NA
CDR3 protein: CASSPKVTLSLGYEQYF; CDR3 DNA: TGTGCCAGCTCACCCAAGGTAACACTATCACTGGGATACGAGCAGTACTTC; J gene: TRBJ2-7; clone size: NA; V gene: TRBV18; D gene: NA
CDR3 protein: CASSVPLEQPNTGELFF; CDR3 DNA: TGTGCCAGCAGCGTCCCCCTAGAGCAGCCAAACACCGGGGAGCTGTTTTTT; J gene: TRBJ2-2; clone size: NA; V gene: TRBV9; D gene: NA
CDR3 protein: CASSLDGAGPDTQYF; CDR3 DNA: TGTGCCAGCAGCTTAGATGGGGCGGGGCCGGATACGCAGTATTTT; J gene: TRBJ2-3; clone size: NA; V gene: TRBV7-2; D gene: NA
CDR3 protein: CASSSSVGEPYNEQFF; CDR3 DNA: TGTGCCAGCAGCTCCTCCGTGGGGGAACCCTACAATGAGCAGTTCTTC; J gene: TRBJ2-1; clone size: NA; V gene: TRBV7-9; D gene: NA
CDR3 protein: CSVEWDLSGEQYF; CDR3 DNA: TGCAGCGTTGAATGGGACCTTTCGGGGGAGCAGTACTTC; J gene: TRBJ2-7; clone size: NA; V gene: TRBV29-1; D gene: NA
CDR3 protein: CATSSSGMGNQPQHF; CDR3 DNA: TGTGCCACCAGCAGCTCGGGGATGGGCAATCAGCCCCAGCATTTT; J gene: TRBJ1-5; clone size: NA; V gene: TRBV15; D gene: NA
CDR3 protein: CASSQDRGGSSYNEQFF; CDR3 DNA: TGCGCCAGCAGCCAAGATCGCGGCGGGAGCTCCTACAATGAGCAGTTCTTC; J gene: TRBJ2-1; clone size: NA; V gene: TRBV4-3; D gene: TRBD2
CDR3 protein: CASSLSGSYSNQPQHF; CDR3 DNA: TGTGCCAGCAGCTTAAGCGGGAGTTATAGCAATCAGCCCCAGCATTTT; J gene: TRBJ1-5; clone size: NA; V gene: TRBV7-9; D gene: NA
CDR3 protein: CASSPSEGTENYEQYF; CDR3 DNA: TGCGCCAGCAGCCCATCCGAGGGGACAGAGAATTACGAGCAGTACTTC; J gene: TRBJ2-7; clone size: NA; V gene: TRBV4-3; D gene: TRBD1
CDR3 protein: CASSPRDIAYEQYF; CDR3 DNA: TGTGCCAGCAGCCCCCGGGACATTGCCTACGAGCAGTACTTC; J gene: TRBJ2-7; clone size: NA; V gene: TRBV7-9; D gene: NA
CDR3 protein: CASSSGTSGSYEQYF; CDR3 DNA: TGTGCCAGCAGCTCCGGGACTAGCGGCTCCTACGAGCAGTACTTC; J gene: TRBJ2-7; clone size: NA; V gene: TRBV5-4; D gene: TRBD2
CDR3 protein: CASSLTIWDTQYF; CDR3 DNA: TGTGCCAGCAGCCTAACGATTTGGGATACGCAGTATTTT; J gene: TRBJ2-3; clone size: NA; V gene: TRBV13; D gene: NA
CDR3 protein: CASTEHAYNEQFF; CDR3 DNA: TGTGCCAGCACCGAGCACGCCTACAATGAGCAGTTCTTC; J gene: TRBJ2-1; clone size: NA; V gene: TRBV11-2; D gene: NA
CDR3 protein: CASSVGLETGPNSPLHF; CDR3 DNA: TGTGCCAGCAGCGTAGGTCTTGAGACAGGGCCTAATTCACCCCTCCACTTT; J gene: TRBJ1-6; clone size: NA; V gene: TRBV9; D gene: TRBD1
CDR3 protein: CASSSRVSYEQYF; CDR3 DNA: TGTGCCAGCAGTTCCAGGGTATCCTACGAGCAGTACTTC; J gene: TRBJ2-7; clone size: NA; V gene: TRBV27; D gene: NA
CDR3 protein: CASSQEAGNLATQYF; CDR3 DNA: TGTGCCAGCAGCCAAGAGGCAGGTAATCTTGCTACGCAGTATTTT; J gene: TRBJ2-3; clone size: NA; V gene: TRBV4-2; D gene: NA
CDR3 protein: CASNTQGAGSPLHF; CDR3 DNA: TGTGCCAGCAACACCCAGGGGGCGGGTTCACCCCTCCACTTT; J gene: TRBJ1-6; clone size: NA; V gene: TRBV5-6; D gene: TRBD1
CDR3 protein: CASSLWTANSPLHF; CDR3 DNA: TGTGCCAGCAGCTTGTGGACAGCTAATTCACCCCTCCACTTT; J gene: TRBJ1-6; clone size: NA; V gene: TRBV5-8; D gene: NA
CDR3 protein: CASSSSWGEQYF; CDR3 DNA: TGTGCCAGCAGCTCGTCCTGGGGCGAGCAGTACTTC; J gene: TRBJ2-7; clone size: once; V gene: TRBV7-9; D gene: NA
CDR3 protein: CASQSRDRGYEQYF; CDR3 DNA: TGTGCCAGCCAGAGCCGGGACAGGGGTTACGAGCAGTACTTC; J gene: TRBJ2-7; clone size: NA; V gene: TRBV27; D gene: TRBD1
CDR3 protein: CASSLLAGEGGYTF; CDR3 DNA: TGTGCCAGCAGTTTATTGGCAGGCGAAGGAGGCTACACCTTC; J gene: TRBJ1-2; clone size: NA; V gene: TRBV27; D gene: NA
CDR3 protein: CASSPGQGLSSPLHF; CDR3 DNA: TGTGCCAGCAGCCCGGGACAGGGACTCAGTTCACCCCTCCACTTT; J gene: TRBJ1-6; clone size: NA; V gene: TRBV28; D gene: TRBD1
CDR3 protein: CASKVRAGTEAFF; CDR3 DNA: TGTGCCAGCAAGGTCAGGGCTGGAACTGAAGCTTTCTTT; J gene: TRBJ1-1; clone size: NA; V gene: TRBV27; D gene: NA
CDR3 protein: CASSLTLNTEAFF; CDR3 DNA: TGTGCCAGCAGTCTCACTCTGAACACTGAAGCTTTCTTT; J gene: TRBJ1-1; clone size: NA; V gene: TRBV28; D gene: NA
CDR3 protein: CASSLGSGPLYEQYF; CDR3 DNA: TGTGCCAGCAGCTTGGGTTCGGGACCCCTTTACGAGCAGTACTTC; J gene: TRBJ2-7; clone size: NA; V gene: TRBV7-8; D gene: NA
CDR3 protein: CASSPEAPAVDYGYTF; CDR3 DNA: TGTGCCAGCAGTCCGGAGGCCCCGGCGGTCGACTATGGCTACACCTTC; J gene: TRBJ1-2; clone size: NA; V gene: TRBV2; D gene: NA
CDR3 protein: CASSLRTGVHEQYF; CDR3 DNA: TGTGCCAGCAGTTTACGGACAGGGGTCCACGAGCAGTACTTC; J gene: TRBJ2-7; clone size: NA; V gene: TRBV27; D gene: TRBD1
CDR3 protein: CASSPGPLEAFF; CDR3 DNA: TGTGCCAGCAGTCCGGGCCCATTAGAAGCTTTCTTT; J gene: TRBJ1-1; clone size: NA; V gene: TRBV5-6; D gene: NA
CDR3 protein: CASSRDGTDTQYF; CDR3 DNA: TGTGCCAGTTCGCGGGATGGCACAGATACGCAGTATTTT; J gene: TRBJ2-3; clone size: NA; V gene: TRBV6-1; D gene: NA
CDR3 protein: CASGQDTYYEQYF; CDR3 DNA: TGCGCCAGCGGCCAGGACACATATTACGAGCAGTACTTC; J gene: TRBJ2-7; clone size: NA; V gene: TRBV5-1; D gene: NA
CDR3 protein: CASSIGLEGGATDTQYF; CDR3 DNA: TGTGCCAGTAGTATAGGCCTAGAGGGAGGAGCAACAGATACGCAGTATTTT; J gene: TRBJ2-3; clone size: NA; V gene: TRBV19; D gene: NA
CDR3 protein: CSASMGGELFF; CDR3 DNA: TGCAGTGCTAGTATGGGCGGGGAGCTGTTTTTT; J gene: TRBJ2-2; clone size: NA; V gene: TRBV20-1; D gene: NA
CDR3 protein: CASSGVPGHPEKLFF; CDR3 DNA: TGTGCCAGCAGTGGGGTCCCGGGACATCCGGAAAAACTGTTTTTT; J gene: TRBJ1-4; clone size: NA; V gene: TRBV2; D gene: NA